Presented here are 14 T cell receptor beta chains from one specimen sequenced in a study of T cells in Graves' hyperthyroidism and ophthalmopathy. Amplification targeted TCR beta CDR3 regions from RNA transcripts. When the TCR CDR3 underwent first-round RT-PCR, the HTBI primer set was used. One entry per CDR3 protein, called by TCRdb with MiXCR from the multiplex PCR reads. The profile covers hundreds of thousands of distinct CDR3 sequences, with roughly 15% appearing a single time and 13% taken by the ten largest. The sequencing sample was made of blood. These receptors originate from a man aged 18 to 29 with Graves' ophthalmopathy.

This clonotype was seen repeatedly, ten times or more. The CDR3 DNA follows: TGCAGCGTTGCTTATAACTACGAGCAGTACTTC. This translates into CSVAYNYEQYF. The chain has TRBV29-1 and TRBJ2-7; D unresolved. CDR1 and CDR2 from the germline V gene are SQVTM and ANQGSEA. The CDR3 has 11 residues. V was pared by 4 bases and J by 3 bases, with 7 bases between.

In this sample, this clonotype turned up many times. The rearrangement joins TRBV3-1 to TRBJ2-3; D possibly corresponds to TRBD2 (6 bases). V gave up 6 bases and J gave up 4 bases, with 14 bases separating them. The germline gives CDR1 LGHDT, CDR2 YNNKEL (reference sequence). The CDR3 covers 14 residues. CDR3 loop: CASSPPSGADTQYF. CDR3 nucleotide sequence: TGTGCCAGCAGTCCACCGTCGGGGGCAGATACGCAGTATTTT.

This clonotype was detected ten times or more. V and J are TRBV4-1 and TRBJ2-1; D is uncertain. The germline V gene has CDR1 MGHRA and CDR2 YSYEKL. The CDR3 is 13 residues long. Trimming took off 0 bases at V and 4 bases at J, with 4 bases between the two ends. The CDR3 sequence: CASSQEGYNEQFF. The CDR3 nucleotides read TGCGCCAGCAGCCAAGAGGGGTACAATGAGCAGTTCTTC.

The CDR3 loop reads CASSLCRRLQYF. The CDR3 DNA follows: TGTGCCAGCAGCCTCTGTCGCAGACTACAGTACTTC. This chain connects TRBV5-6 to TRBJ2-5; TRBD2 might be the D (5 bases). The CDR3 length is 12 residues. Germline CDR1 and CDR2: SGHDT and YYEEEE. The V and J ends lost 4 bases and 11 bases respectively, with 15 bases between them.

Ten or more counts support this clonotype. This rearrangement joins TRBV2 to TRBJ1-2; D uncertain. The V end was cut by 8 bases, the J end by 8 bases, with 15 bases between. The CDR3 runs 12 residues. CDR1 SNHLY and CDR2 FYNNEI come from the germline V gene. The CDR3, as DNA: TGTGCCAGCTCTGACCACGGAAGAGGCTACACCTTC. Residues: CASSDHGRGYTF.

This clonotype was seen repeatedly, ten times or more. The rearrangement links TRBV27 to TRBJ2-2, with a possible D match to TRBD1 (5 bases). This CDR3 comprises 15 residues. Germline V lookup: CDR1 MNHEY, CDR2 SMNVEV (reference sequence). V was shortened by 7 bases and J by 0 bases, with 12 bases between the two germline ends. The CDR3 region is CASKRGSANTGELFF. Written as DNA, the CDR3 is TGTGCCAGCAAAAGGGGCAGCGCGAACACCGGGGAGCTGTTTTTT.

This clonotype has just a few counts. V gene TRBV6-4 combines with J gene TRBJ2-3; D is unresolved. Deletions cut 4 bases from V and 1 base from J, with 9 bases between. Germline V gives CDR1 MRHNA, CDR2 SNTAGT. The length of the CDR3 is 14 residues. CDR3 DNA sequence: TGTGCCAGCAGTGGAAGAGGAGGCACAGATACGCAGTATTTT. It codes for CASSGRGGTDTQYF.

This clonotype was found many times. The V gene is TRBV27, the J gene TRBJ2-7, with TRBD1 matching over 8 bases. The germline V gene encodes CDR1 MNHEY and CDR2 SMNVEV (reference sequence). V trimming: 9 bases; J trimming: 2 bases; junction bases outside the gene matches: 3. This CDR3 comprises 12 residues. CDR3 sequence reads: CARPGQAYEQYF. In DNA, the CDR3 is TGTGCCAGGCCGGGACAGGCCTACGAGCAGTACTTC.

The CDR3 is CASTQSPLAGAHNEQFF. In DNA, the CDR3 is TGTGCCAGCACCCAAAGCCCCCTAGCGGGAGCCCACAATGAGCAGTTCTTC. The chain uses TRBV6-1 and TRBJ2-1, with 10 bases lining up with TRBD2. The CDR3 length is 17 residues. Germline CDR1 MNHNS, CDR2 SASEGT. V shed 7 bases and J 5 bases; nucleotides not matched to a gene: 14.

This clonotype showed up many times. This chain links TRBV27 with TRBJ1-6; a possible D gene is TRBD1 (6 bases). CDR3 length equals 14 residues. V gave up 5 bases and J gave up 10 bases, with 15 bases separating them. Per the germline V gene, CDR1 is MNHEY and CDR2 is SMNVEV (reference sequence). CDR3 in amino acids: CASSPRGGASPLHF. CDR3 DNA: TGTGCCAGCAGTCCAAGGGGGGGGGCGTCACCCCTCCACTTT.

J is TRBJ1-2 and V is TRBV10-2; 9 bases are shared with TRBD1. Trimming took 4 bases from V and 7 from J; bases not matched to a gene: 4. The CDR3 is 13 amino acids. CDR1 and CDR2 (germline): WSHSY, SAAADI. The CDR3 here is CASSVDRGFGYTF. In DNA form, the CDR3 reads TGCGCCAGCAGTGTGGACAGGGGATTTGGCTACACCTTC.

This clonotype was seen only a few times. The chain carries TRBV11-3 and TRBJ1-1; D remains unclear. Germline V gives CDR1 SGHNT, CDR2 YENEEA. The CDR3 is 13 amino acids. V lost 5 bases to trimming and J lost 10 bases, with 17 bases between them. The CDR3 nucleotides read TGTGCCAGCAGCCCCAGACGAGACTCTGGAGCTTTCTTT. Translation: CASSPRRDSGAFF.

Many counts were recorded for this clonotype. The chain is built from TRBV12-3 or TRBV12-4 and TRBJ1-3; 8 nucleotides agree with TRBD1. The CDR3 length is 18 residues. V lost 3 bases, J lost 0 bases, and 10 bases stayed unmatched. CDR3 in DNA: TGTGCCAGCAGTTTTGGACAGGGAGAAGGATTCTCTGGAAACACCATATATTTT. Residues: CASSFGQGEGFSGNTIYF.

This clonotype was observed a handful of times. This chain connects TRBV19 to TRBJ1-5, with D maybe TRBD1 (5 bases). This CDR3 region has 19 residues. Germline CDR1 LNHDA, CDR2 SQIVND (reference sequence). V shed 5 bases and J shed 0 bases, with 23 bases lying between them. The chain's CDR3 is CASSSRDRERVYSNQPQHF. The CDR3 bases are TGTGCCAGTAGTTCCCGGGACCGTGAACGGGTATATAGCAATCAGCCCCAGCATTTT.